This T cell receptor (beta chain) comes out of a study of T cells in localized non-small cell lung cancer. As to this clone: Its matching antigen is unknown.

Per germline, CDR1 SGHDT and CDR2 YYEEEE. Deletions cut 0 bases from V and 3 bases from J, with 9 bases between. The CDR3 extends over 14 amino acids. Sequencing was performed with immunoSEQ multiplex PCR; in TCRdb, only in-frame clones are kept and a portion is missing. The table lists about 33,000 clones, almost 90% of them singletons, with around 3.9% in the top ten. Study-wide results and caveats: A median of roughly 50 of the top 100 tumor clones appeared in adjacent lung, which was paired and uninvolved. T cell clonality was highest in uninvolved adjacent lung, above tumor.

The TCR comes from a man between 40 and 70 years old with stage I lung adenocarcinoma. V is TRBV5-6 and J is TRBJ1-1, with unresolved D. The specimen comprised peripheral blood, sampled before any cancer treatment. CDR3 loop: CASSLVREDTEAFF. The CDR3 DNA sequence: TGTGCCAGCAGCTTGGTCCGGGAAGACACTGAAGCTTTCTTT.